The T cell receptor (beta chain) described here comes from a study of T cell changes during pregnancy in multiple sclerosis. The CDR3 totals 13 residues. Deletions cut 7 bases from V and 0 bases from J, with 9 bases between. Germline values: CDR1 MGHDK, CDR2 SYGVNS. Some clones are missing from TCRdb's copy, which holds only in-frame ones; the method was immunoSEQ multiplex PCR. The sample carries approximately 120,000 clones, roughly 97% recorded once. The rearrangement uses TRBV25-1 and TRBJ1-1; tentatively, D is TRBD1 (6 bases). This specimen consisted of peripheral blood, obtained after pregnancy. This TCR was recovered from a female donor with multiple sclerosis, enrolled in a pregnancy study. In nucleotides, the CDR3 is TGTGCCAGCAATGACAGGCTGAACACTGAAGCTTTCTTT. Its translation is CASNDRLNTEAFF.